Below are 14 T cell receptor beta chains sequenced from a single sample in a study of blood T cell repertoires in COVID-19. The method was immunoSEQ multiplex PCR; TCRdb's version includes in-frame clones alone and lacks a portion of them. The sample records roughly 500,000 clones, roughly 89% being singletons. The material sequenced was peripheral blood. These receptor sequences come from a man aged 18 to 30 with COVID-19, enrolled during active disease.

The V gene is TRBV29-1, the J gene TRBJ1-1; no firm D call. CDR1 and CDR2 from the germline V gene are SQVTM and ANQGSEA. The CDR3 loop spans 12 amino acids. Trimming left V 4 bases short and J 1 base short, with 7 bases between. The CDR3 here is CSVGSGNTEAFF. The CDR3 region has the DNA TGCAGCGTTGGTTCCGGGAACACTGAAGCTTTCTTT. The full variable domain, completed using reference TRBV29-1 and TRBJ1-1, is SAVISQKPSRDICQRGTSLTIQCQVDSQVTMMFWYRQQPGQSLTLIATANQGSEATYESGFVIDKFPISRPNLTFSTLTVSNMSPEDSSIYLCSVGSGNTEAFFGQGTRLTVV.

The CDR3 loop reads CASSTGQPFQPQHF. DNA of the CDR3: TGCGCCAGCAGCACCGGACAGCCTTTCCAGCCCCAGCATTTT. The chain recombines TRBV5-1 with TRBJ1-5; tentatively, D is TRBD1 (6 bases). The CDR3 totals 14 residues. Germline V gene data show CDR1 as SGHRS and CDR2 as YFSETQ. V lost 4 bases and J 7 bases, leaving 15 bases between the germline ends. Together with reference TRBV5-1 and TRBJ1-5, the CDR3 gives the full variable domain: KAGVTQTPRYLIKTRGQQVTLSCSPISGHRSVSWYQQTPGQGLQFLFEYFSETQRNKGNFPGRFSGRQFSNSRSEMNVSTLELGDSALYLCASSTGQPFQPQHFGDGTRLSIL.

This sequence joins TRBV5-1 and TRBJ1-5; TRBD1 aligns across 8 bases. The germline CDR1 and CDR2 sequences are SGHRS and YFSETQ. J was trimmed by 0 bases and V by 2 bases; bases with no gene match: 16. There are 20 residues in the CDR3. CDR3 in DNA: TGCGCCAGCAGCTTTATGACAGGGGCGCACACCTACTATAGCAATCAGCCCCAGCATTTT. Protein sequence: CASSFMTGAHTYYSNQPQHF.

The CDR3 sequence is CASSPTWGGETQYF. DNA of the CDR3: TGCGCCAGCAGCCCGACTTGGGGAGGAGAGACCCAGTACTTC. V and J are TRBV5-1 and TRBJ2-5; D might be TRBD2 (6 bases). Germline assignment: CDR1 SGHRS and CDR2 YFSETQ. V gave up 4 bases and J gave up 4 bases, with 14 bases separating them. This CDR3 is 14 amino acids long.

This sequence joins TRBV24-1 and TRBJ2-1; 7 positions agree with TRBD1. The CDR3 runs 18 residues. With V trimmed by 4 bases and J by 0 bases, 11 bases remained unmatched. Germline loops: CDR1 KGHDR, CDR2 SFDVKD. CDR3: CATSEYPDRASSYNEQFF. CDR3 sequence (DNA): TGTGCCACCAGTGAATATCCCGACAGGGCAAGCTCCTACAATGAGCAGTTCTTC.

There are a few counts of this clone. This chain links TRBV4-2 with TRBJ2-5; 7 bases match TRBD2. The junction had 9 bases not matched to a gene; V was cut back by 0 bases and J by 5 bases. The V gene's germline CDR1 is LGHNA and CDR2 YNFKEQ. The CDR3 runs to 16 residues. CDR3 protein: CASSQDSGQGGETQYF. The CDR3 DNA reads TGTGCCAGCAGCCAAGATAGCGGGCAAGGCGGGGAGACCCAGTACTTC.

The genes are TRBV21-1 and TRBJ2-5; no DNA check was done on the table's D call, TRBD2. TRBV21-1 is recorded as a pseudogene. The CDR3 sequence is 17 residues long. CDR3 nucleotides: TGTGCCAGCAGCAGACGGGGACTAGCGGGGTGGGGAGAGACCCAGTACTTC. Its protein product is CASSRRGLAGWGETQYF.

The V call is TRBV20-1, the J call TRBJ2-7; maybe TRBD2 (6 bases). This CDR3 contains 12 residues. The V and J ends lost 3 bases and 7 bases respectively, with 13 bases between them. Germline lookup yields CDR1 DFQATT and CDR2 SNEGSKA (reference sequence). The CDR3 sequence is CSASGRLGEQYF. The CDR3 DNA reads as TGCAGTGCTAGTGGGAGGCTCGGGGAGCAGTACTTC.

The rearrangement uses TRBV29-1 and TRBJ2-7, with D perhaps matching TRBD2 (6 bases). The V gene's germline CDR1 is SQVTM and CDR2 ANQGSEA. V lost 4 bases to trimming and J lost 3 bases, with 16 bases between them. CDR3 length equals 14 residues. The DNA of the CDR3 is TGCAGCGTTGTTTTCCTCCAGCGGGTCTACGAGCAGTACTTC. This encodes CSVVFLQRVYEQYF.

The rearrangement uses TRBV7-3 and TRBJ2-6; D remains unclear. Germline values: CDR1 SGHTA, CDR2 FQGTGA. CDR3 length: 14 amino acids. V was cut by 4 bases and J by 0 bases, with 4 bases left in between. The CDR3 region is CASSSYSGANVLTF. The CDR3 region has the DNA TGTGCCAGCAGCTCGTACTCTGGGGCCAACGTCCTGACTTTC.

J is TRBJ2-7 and V is TRBV2; 8 bases match TRBD1. CDR3 length equals 15 residues. Germline CDR1 is SNHLY and CDR2 is FYNNEI. The J segment lost 3 bases and the V segment lost 3 bases, leaving 7 bases of the junction unmatched. As DNA, the CDR3 is TGTGCCAGCAGTGAGGATTGGGGACAGGACTACGAGCAGTACTTC. Encoded protein: CASSEDWGQDYEQYF.

J is TRBJ1-5 and V is TRBV6-5; 7 bases align to TRBD1. The germline gives CDR1 MNHEY, CDR2 SVGAGI. The CDR3 extends over 14 amino acids. V lost 6 bases, J lost 5 bases, and 7 bases stayed unmatched. In nucleotides, the CDR3 is TGTGCCAGCAGCCCGACAGGGATGGATCAGCCCCAGCATTTT. This sequence encodes CASSPTGMDQPQHF.

The V gene is TRBV11-2, the J gene TRBJ2-5, with TRBD2 matching 9 bases. This CDR3 spans 14 amino acids. Germline V gene sequence: CDR1 SGHAT, CDR2 FQNNGV. Trimming at V came to 5 bases and at J to 5 bases, leaving 6 bases not matched to a gene. The chain's CDR3 is CASSARGGRETQYF. For the CDR3, the DNA is TGTGCCAGCAGCGCGCGGGGGGGCCGCGAGACCCAGTACTTC. Full variable domain (outside the CDR3, taken from reference TRBV11-2 and TRBJ2-5): EAGVAQSPRYKIIEKRQSVAFWCNPISGHATLYWYQQILGQGPKLLIQFQNNGVVDDSQLPKDRFSAERLKGVDSTLKIQPAKLEDSAVYLCASSARGGRETQYFGPGTRLLVL.

This chain's CDR3 is CASSIGALSYEQYF. The CDR3, as DNA: TGTGCCAGTAGTATAGGGGCCCTTTCCTACGAGCAGTACTTC. The chain is built from TRBV19 and TRBJ2-7; D gene ambiguous. This CDR3 comprises 14 residues. Germline CDR1 LNHDA, CDR2 SQIVND (reference sequence). V was pared by 1 base and J by 1 base, with 8 bases between.